This T cell receptor (beta chain) was profiled in a study of blood T cell repertoires in COVID-19. This table comes from immunoSEQ multiplex PCR, and its TCRdb copy is limited to in-frame clones, with some not included. The sample contains 320,000 or so clones, around 90% of which appear only once. The germline V gene encodes CDR1 MNHEY and CDR2 SVGAGI. This CDR3 spans 15 amino acids. Trimming removed 6 bases from V and 4 bases from J; junction bases left unmatched: 9. V and J are TRBV6-5 and TRBJ2-1, with TRBD2 identical over 7 bases. The sequence was collected from a man in his sixties who had recovered from COVID-19. Sample: PBMCs or T cells enriched from blood (not recorded which). The CDR3 DNA reads TGTGCCAGCAGCCGCAGGGAGGGTGGTTACAATGAGCAGTTCTTC. Translating gives CASSRREGGYNEQFF.